The present TCR beta chain was sequenced within a study of technical replicates of blood from a few donors. The CDR3 is 15 amino acids. The germline V gene has CDR1 SGDLS and CDR2 YYNGEE. V lost 3 bases, J lost 0 bases, and 10 bases lay in between. Sequencing used immunoSEQ multiplex PCR; TCRdb keeps in-frame clones, though not all of them. Among tens of thousands of clones listed, 95% to 98% were seen once. This chain joins TRBV9 and TRBJ1-3; D perhaps matches TRBD1 (5 bases). Sequenced sample: T cells isolated from PBMCs. The receptor was derived from a human donor in good health. The CDR3 spells CASSDIGVSGNTIYF. CDR3 nucleotide sequence: TGTGCCAGCAGCGATATAGGGGTCTCTGGAAACACCATATATTTT.